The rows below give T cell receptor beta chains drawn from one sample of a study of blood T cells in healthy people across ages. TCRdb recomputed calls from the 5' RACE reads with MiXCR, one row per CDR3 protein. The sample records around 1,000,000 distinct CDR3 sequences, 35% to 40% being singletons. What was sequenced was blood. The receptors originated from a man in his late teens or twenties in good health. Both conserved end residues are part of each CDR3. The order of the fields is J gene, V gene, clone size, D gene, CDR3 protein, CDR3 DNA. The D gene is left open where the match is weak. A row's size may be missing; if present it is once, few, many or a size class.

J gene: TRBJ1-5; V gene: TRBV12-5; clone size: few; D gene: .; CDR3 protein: CASGTPGDGNQPQHF; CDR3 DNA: TGTGCTAGTGGTACACCAGGGGACGGCAATCAGCCCCAGCATTTT
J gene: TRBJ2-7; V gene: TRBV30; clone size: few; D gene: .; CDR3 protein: CAWSVPGDEQYF; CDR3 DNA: TGTGCCTGGAGTGTACCAGGGGATGAGCAGTACTTC
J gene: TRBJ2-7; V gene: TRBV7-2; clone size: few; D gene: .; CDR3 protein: CASSLLRGLSYEQYF; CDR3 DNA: TGTGCCAGCAGCCTTCTTCGCGGTCTTTCCTACGAGCAGTACTTC
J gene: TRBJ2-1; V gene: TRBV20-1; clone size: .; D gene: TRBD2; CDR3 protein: CSARGTSGDYNEQFF; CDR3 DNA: TGCAGTGCTCGAGGGACTAGCGGCGACTACAATGAGCAGTTCTTC
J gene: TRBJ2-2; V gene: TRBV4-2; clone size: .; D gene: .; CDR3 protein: CASSPREDTGELFF; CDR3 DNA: TGTGCCAGCAGCCCTCGCGAGGACACCGGGGAGCTGTTTTTT
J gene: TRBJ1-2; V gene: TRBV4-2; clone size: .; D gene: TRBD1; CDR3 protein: CASSHTWTGANYGYTF; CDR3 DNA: TGTGCCAGCAGCCACACGTGGACAGGTGCTAACTATGGCTACACCTTC
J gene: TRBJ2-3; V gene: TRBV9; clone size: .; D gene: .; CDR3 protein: CAGSVGRAVSDTQYF; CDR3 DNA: TGTGCCGGCAGCGTTGGTCGAGCGGTTTCGGATACGCAGTATTTT
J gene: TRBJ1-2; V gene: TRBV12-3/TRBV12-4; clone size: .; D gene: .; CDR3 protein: CASSPAGARANYGYTF; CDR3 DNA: TGTGCCAGCAGCCCCGCCGGGGCGAGAGCTAACTATGGCTACACCTTC
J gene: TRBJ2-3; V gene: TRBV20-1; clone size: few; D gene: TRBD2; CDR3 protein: CSARQASGFTDTQYF; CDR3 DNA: TGCAGTGCTAGACAGGCTAGCGGCTTCACAGATACGCAGTATTTT
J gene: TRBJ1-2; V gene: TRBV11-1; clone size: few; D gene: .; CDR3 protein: CASSSRTDHYGYTF; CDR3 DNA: TGTGCCAGCAGCTCCCGGACAGACCACTATGGCTACACCTTC
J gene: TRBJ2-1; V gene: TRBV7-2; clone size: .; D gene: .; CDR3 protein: CASSETGCDEQFF; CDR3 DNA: TGTGCCAGCAGCGAGACAGGTTGTGATGAGCAGTTCTTC
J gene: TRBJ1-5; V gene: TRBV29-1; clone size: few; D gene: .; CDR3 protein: CSVGVRRGNQPQHF; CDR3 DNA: TGCAGCGTGGGAGTTCGCAGGGGCAATCAGCCCCAGCATTTT
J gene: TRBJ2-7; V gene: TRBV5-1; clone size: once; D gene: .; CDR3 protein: CASSPSGDPYEQYF; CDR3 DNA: TGCGCCAGCAGCCCGTCAGGGGATCCCTACGAGCAGTACTTC
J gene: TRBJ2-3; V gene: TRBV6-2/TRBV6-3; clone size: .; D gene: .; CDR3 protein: CARSYSTFGGDTQYF; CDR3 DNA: TGTGCCCGCAGTTACTCGACATTTGGTGGAGATACGCAGTATTTT
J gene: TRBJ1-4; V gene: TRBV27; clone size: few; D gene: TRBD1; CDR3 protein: CASSLRDSVNEKLFF; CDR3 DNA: TGTGCCAGCAGTTTAAGGGACAGTGTTAATGAAAAACTGTTTTTT
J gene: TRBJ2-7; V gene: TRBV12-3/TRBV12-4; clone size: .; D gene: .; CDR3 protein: CASRSTEKEQYF; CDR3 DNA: TGTGCCAGCAGATCGACAGAAAAGGAGCAGTACTTC
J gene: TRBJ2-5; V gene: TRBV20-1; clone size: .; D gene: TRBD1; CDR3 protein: CSARGQGGETQYF; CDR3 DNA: TGCAGTGCTAGAGGACAGGGCGGAGAGACCCAGTACTTC
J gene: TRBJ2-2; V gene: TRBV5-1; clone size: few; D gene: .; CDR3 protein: CASSLSRVANTGELFF; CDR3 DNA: TGCGCCAGCAGCCTAAGTAGAGTTGCGAACACCGGGGAGCTGTTTTTT
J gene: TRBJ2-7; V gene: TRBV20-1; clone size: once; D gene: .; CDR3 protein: CSATATGTYEQYF; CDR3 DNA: TGCAGTGCTACAGCTACAGGGACTTACGAGCAGTACTTC
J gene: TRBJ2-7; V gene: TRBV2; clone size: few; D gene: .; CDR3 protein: CASSGFNEQYF; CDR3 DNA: TGTGCCAGCAGTGGGTTCAACGAGCAGTACTTC
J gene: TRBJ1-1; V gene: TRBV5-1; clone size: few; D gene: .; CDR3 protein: CASSLNGGLNTEAFF; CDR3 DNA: TGCGCCAGCAGCTTAAATGGGGGGTTGAACACTGAAGCTTTCTTT
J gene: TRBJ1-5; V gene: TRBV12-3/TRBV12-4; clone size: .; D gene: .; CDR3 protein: CASSPDRTAGSNQPQHF; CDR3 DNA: TGTGCCAGCAGTCCTGACAGGACTGCCGGTAGCAATCAGCCCCAGCATTTT
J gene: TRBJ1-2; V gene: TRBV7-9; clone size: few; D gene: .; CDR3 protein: CASSPRTEANYGYTF; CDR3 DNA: TGTGCCAGCAGCCCTCGGACAGAAGCTAACTATGGCTACACCTTC
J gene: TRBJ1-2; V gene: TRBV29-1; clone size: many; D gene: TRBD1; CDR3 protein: CSDDRVGGYTF; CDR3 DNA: TGCAGCGATGACAGGGTGGGCGGCTACACCTTC
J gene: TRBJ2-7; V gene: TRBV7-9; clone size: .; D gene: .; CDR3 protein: CASNPWHQEPSYEQYF; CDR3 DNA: TGTGCCAGCAACCCATGGCACCAAGAGCCCTCCTACGAGCAGTACTTC
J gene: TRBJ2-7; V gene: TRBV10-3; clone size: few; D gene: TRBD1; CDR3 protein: CAVGTGEAYEQYF; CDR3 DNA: TGTGCCGTAGGGACAGGCGAAGCCTACGAGCAGTACTTC